Each of the 2 T cell receptor beta chains below was sequenced from the same sample in a study of chemoradiotherapy in HPV16-positive cancers (dated by TCRdb to 2022 to 2024). Libraries were made using the immunoSEQ multiplex PCR assay. This is the immuneACCESS table as TCRdb keeps it, with only in-frame sequences that have V and J called. A part of the clones is gone; compared with another copy, unresolved V genes explain less than half, and the rest is unexplained. For this sample the table gives 3,500 to 5,500 clones, of which 90% were detected only once. The top ten constitute more than 2.5% of the sample. This material was acquired from a patient who underwent chemoradiotherapy. These receptors came from a human donor with HPV-associated anogenital cancer.

The DNA of the CDR3 is TGTGCCAGCAGCCAAAGTTTCTTCTACGAGCAGTACTTC. It specifies CASSQSFFYEQYF. The chain uses TRBV4-2 and TRBJ2-7; D remains ambiguous. The CDR3 totals 13 residues. V was shortened by 2 bases and J by 3 bases, with 8 bases between the two germline ends. The germline V gene has CDR1 LGHNA and CDR2 YNFKEQ.

This clone was recorded only once. The chain combines TRBV2 with TRBJ1-1; perhaps TRBD1 as D (5 bases). The V end lost 6 bases, the J end lost 3 bases, and 14 bases lay between the germline ends. The CDR3 covers 14 residues. CDR1 and CDR2 (germline): SNHLY, FYNNEI. DNA for the CDR3: TGTGCCAGCAGGAGGGACCAAGTGGACACTGAAGCTTTCTTT. This gives the protein CASRRDQVDTEAFF.